This TCR beta chain was recovered during a study of blood T cell repertoires in COVID-19. Overall study context: Samples representing acute and convalescent COVID-19 were sourced from the United States, Italy and Spain. Nucleic acid was either cDNA or gDNA, and it came from T cells, B-cell-depleted T cells, or PBMCs.

In the original processing: Reference gene primer amplification yielded estimated nucleated cell counts. Sequenced by immunoSEQ multiplex PCR; TCRdb stores in-frame clones only, minus some. V, J and clone size are taken as reported in that table, and D and trimming were inferred from the DNA itself. The sample has over 10,000 clones; 85% to 90% are singletons. CDR1 is SGHTA and CDR2 is FQGNSA in the germline V gene. The CDR3 spans 17 residues. With 0 bases removed from V and 0 bases from J, the gap between germline ends came to 14 bases. The sequence was obtained from a human donor with active COVID-19. The donor label of this sample is uncertain. The chain employs TRBV7-2 and TRBJ1-2, with D possibly being TRBD1 (6 bases). Sequenced: peripheral blood. The DNA of the CDR3 is TGTGCCAGCAGCTTAGCGCTAGGGGGTCTTGCTAACTATGGCTACACCTTC. This sequence encodes CASSLALGGLANYGYTF. Full variable domain (outside the CDR3, taken from reference TRBV7-2 and TRBJ1-2): GAGVSQSPSNKVTEKGKDVELRCDPISGHTALYWYRQSLGQGLEFLIYFQGNSAPDKSGLPSDRFSAERTGGSVSTLTIQRTQQEDSAVYLCASSLALGGLANYGYTFGSGTRLTVV.